Listed below are T cell receptor beta chains from one sample, sequenced in a study of blood T cell repertoires in COVID-19. TCRdb keeps only in-frame clones here, not all; method: immunoSEQ multiplex PCR. In the table there are about 36,000 clones, around four fifths of which are singletons. The sequenced material came from peripheral blood. These receptors were taken from a human donor in a cohort sampled during active COVID-19. Both conserved end residues are trimmed from each CDR3.

v_call: TRBV10-3
j_call: TRBJ2-1
cdr3_aa: AISASNEQF

v_call: TRBV5-1
j_call: TRBJ2-2
cdr3_aa: ASSLEGTGAIGELF

v_call: TRBV4-3
j_call: TRBJ2-5
cdr3_aa: ASSQYTGLQETQY

v_call: TRBV6-5
j_call: TRBJ2-7
cdr3_aa: ASRRTGGAYEQY

v_call: TRBV7-2
j_call: TRBJ2-3
cdr3_aa: ASSPGLELGTQY

v_call: TRBV5-1
j_call: TRBJ1-2
cdr3_aa: ASSLGRLLEKGYT

v_call: TRBV30
j_call: TRBJ2-7
cdr3_aa: AWSVQPGEQY

v_call: TRBV7-2
j_call: TRBJ1-6
cdr3_aa: ASSLSIRGGSPLH

v_call: TRBV6-2/TRBV6-3
j_call: TRBJ1-5
cdr3_aa: ASSYELSNQPQH

v_call: TRBV9
j_call: TRBJ1-2
cdr3_aa: ASSVDPGNYGYT

v_call: TRBV6-5
j_call: TRBJ2-6
cdr3_aa: ASSRGQPEANVLT

v_call: TRBV7-2
j_call: TRBJ1-5
cdr3_aa: ASSPRRDQPQH

v_call: TRBV19
j_call: TRBJ2-3
cdr3_aa: ASSEKTSNPFTDTQY

v_call: TRBV19
j_call: TRBJ1-2
cdr3_aa: ASSSDRSYGYT

v_call: TRBV30
j_call: TRBJ2-5
cdr3_aa: AWSVYGGETQY

v_call: TRBV6-5
j_call: TRBJ2-1
cdr3_aa: ASRPGTGGNEQF

v_call: TRBV24-1
j_call: TRBJ2-7
cdr3_aa: ATSDWGAGTGAGEQY

v_call: TRBV7-2
j_call: TRBJ2-7
cdr3_aa: ASSTTGDRAYEQY

v_call: TRBV19
j_call: TRBJ2-1
cdr3_aa: ATRDRGSHNEQF

v_call: TRBV5-6
j_call: TRBJ2-7
cdr3_aa: ASSNSGGAGEQY

v_call: TRBV13
j_call: TRBJ2-4
cdr3_aa: ASSLVSGQAVQY

v_call: TRBV29-1
j_call: TRBJ2-3
cdr3_aa: SGRLAGRFDTQY

v_call: TRBV4-3
j_call: TRBJ2-1
cdr3_aa: ASREGTGPYNEQF

v_call: TRBV18
j_call: TRBJ2-1
cdr3_aa: ASSPPGLEQF

v_call: TRBV7-3
j_call: TRBJ2-7
cdr3_aa: ASSLGGGSYEQY

v_call: TRBV6-6
j_call: TRBJ2-7
cdr3_aa: ASLLRQGVGRNEQY

v_call: TRBV10-1
j_call: TRBJ1-3
cdr3_aa: ASSTGQDWHTIY

v_call: TRBV5-1
j_call: TRBJ2-2
cdr3_aa: ASSFGVPGQGELF

v_call: TRBV5-4
j_call: TRBJ2-3
cdr3_aa: ASSLTSGGAGTDTQY

v_call: TRBV2
j_call: TRBJ2-2
cdr3_aa: AGRRGSSGELF

v_call: TRBV7-9
j_call: TRBJ1-2
cdr3_aa: ASSTPGQGEGYT

v_call: TRBV11-2
j_call: TRBJ1-5
cdr3_aa: ASSLNRDSHQPQH

v_call: TRBV4-1
j_call: TRBJ2-4
cdr3_aa: ASRGQAIQY

v_call: TRBV6-2/TRBV6-3
j_call: TRBJ1-2
cdr3_aa: ASSGNRDRSLNYGYT

v_call: TRBV28
j_call: TRBJ2-3
cdr3_aa: ASSSPGATSTDTQY

v_call: TRBV9
j_call: TRBJ2-2
cdr3_aa: ASSVAGGIPGGELF

v_call: TRBV27
j_call: TRBJ1-4
cdr3_aa: ASRTWGLRNEKLF

v_call: TRBV19
j_call: TRBJ1-3
cdr3_aa: ASSRTDSFGNTIY

v_call: TRBV24-1
j_call: TRBJ1-1
cdr3_aa: ATSGTDRGSAEAF

v_call: TRBV7-2
j_call: TRBJ1-1
cdr3_aa: ASSPDRETEAF

v_call: TRBV29-1
j_call: TRBJ2-4
cdr3_aa: SVEVDTDIQY

v_call: TRBV7-9
j_call: TRBJ2-7
cdr3_aa: ASSLSVRPLEQY

v_call: TRBV6-5
j_call: TRBJ2-7
cdr3_aa: ASKILRDTYEQY

v_call: TRBV14
j_call: TRBJ2-7
cdr3_aa: ASSQARDRGYEQY

v_call: TRBV11-3
j_call: TRBJ1-1
cdr3_aa: ASSPSEYGTEAF

v_call: TRBV4-2
j_call: TRBJ2-3
cdr3_aa: ASSQYSGVPDTQY

v_call: TRBV29-1
j_call: TRBJ2-7
cdr3_aa: SVLRTRDRGAYEQY

v_call: TRBV7-2
j_call: TRBJ2-3
cdr3_aa: ASSLKGQPIGADTQY

v_call: TRBV5-1
j_call: TRBJ1-5
cdr3_aa: ASSLGGTGVGQPQH

v_call: TRBV24-1
j_call: TRBJ1-4
cdr3_aa: ATSDTGLGEKLF

v_call: TRBV18
j_call: TRBJ2-7
cdr3_aa: ASSTRQGVIDEQY

v_call: TRBV15
j_call: TRBJ2-1
cdr3_aa: ATSSRDRGSNEQF

v_call: TRBV7-9
j_call: TRBJ1-2
cdr3_aa: ASSLGVGGEIYGYT